The 15 T cell receptor beta chains reported below all come from one sample, sequenced in a study of cytomegalovirus exposure and HLA in healthy donors. 13 Jbeta primers and 60 Vbeta primers were used for the PCR. TCRdb's table, derived via immunoSEQ multiplex PCR, lists solely in-frame clones and lacks some. There are approximately 170,000 clones in the sample; over 60% occur only once, and 2% to 2.5% lies in the top ten. Material: PBMCs. The receptors derive from a woman aged 50 to 60 in good health and CMV-seronegative.

This clone was found once. J is TRBJ1-2 and V is TRBV6-5; 8 bases are shared with TRBD1. Germline V lookup: CDR1 MNHEY, CDR2 SVGAGI. V shed 6 bases and J 4 bases; nucleotides not matched to a gene: 7. There are 14 residues in the CDR3. CDR3 sequence: CASSRGQGGYGYTF. The CDR3 region has the DNA TGTGCCAGCAGCCGAGGACAGGGCGGCTATGGCTACACCTTC.

The rearrangement links TRBV28 to TRBJ2-7, with 7 nucleotides matching TRBD1. The CDR3 is 18 residues long. Germline V gene data show CDR1 as MDHEN and CDR2 as SYDVKM. J gave up 3 bases and V 5 bases, and 19 bases lay outside the gene matches. The CDR3 nucleotides read TGTGCCAGCAGTCCTTGGGGCTTCGACAGGGTCCTCGGCTACGAGCAGTACTTC. This translates into CASSPWGFDRVLGYEQYF. Variable domain in full (rest from reference TRBV28 and TRBJ2-7): DVKVTQSSRYLVKRTGEKVFLECVQDMDHENMFWYRQDPGLGLRLIYFSYDVKMKEKGDIPEGYSVSREKKERFSLILESASTNQTSMYLCASSPWGFDRVLGYEQYFGPGTRLTVT.

In its sample, this clone was seen a few times. The V and J genes are TRBV30 and TRBJ2-6; no definite D call. Germline CDR1 reads GTSNPN; CDR2 reads SVGIG (reference sequence). The ends were cut back, 3 bases at V and 2 bases at J, with 8 bases in the middle. This CDR3 is built from 14 residues. CDR3 nucleotide sequence: TGTGCCTGGAGAGAAGCCGCTGGGGCCAACGTCCTGACTTTC. Amino acids: CAWREAAGANVLTF.

This clone was seen a handful of times. Here the CDR3 reads CASSSRRSYNEQFF. The CDR3, as DNA: TGTGCCAGCAGCTCCCGACGGAGCTACAATGAGCAGTTCTTC. This chain joins TRBV7-2 and TRBJ2-1; D remains unclear. CDR1 and CDR2 from the germline V gene are SGHTA and FQGNSA. This CDR3 region has 14 residues. V gave up 4 bases and J gave up 3 bases, with 10 bases separating them.

V usage is TRBV4-2 and J usage is TRBJ2-7; 10 bases are shared with TRBD2. Germline values: CDR1 LGHNA, CDR2 YNFKEQ. The length of the CDR3 is 16 residues. Losses at the gene ends were 4 bases for V and 5 bases for J; bases not matched to a gene: 11. CDR3 in DNA: TGTGCCAGCAGCCCACGACCGACTAGCGGGTTCGACGAGCAGTACTTC. Its translation is CASSPRPTSGFDEQYF.

The chain recombines TRBV4-1 with TRBJ1-1; unclear D gene. V dropped 0 bases and J dropped 0 bases, with 11 bases sitting between them. The germline CDR1 and CDR2 sequences are MGHRA and YSYEKL. This CDR3 is 16 amino acids long. This CDR3 is CASSQEPELLNTEAFF. The CDR3 bases are TGCGCCAGCAGCCAAGAACCCGAACTTTTGAACACTGAAGCTTTCTTT.

The chain recombines TRBV6-5 with TRBJ2-2; 7 nucleotides line up with TRBD1. In germline, CDR1 is MNHEY, CDR2 SVGAGI. The CDR3 spans 13 residues. V lost 10 bases and J lost 6; bases outside the gene matches: 8. CDR3 DNA sequence: TGTGCCACCCGTACAGGGGTAGCCGGGGAGCTGTTTTTT. Its protein is CATRTGVAGELFF.

The J gene is TRBJ1-5, the V gene TRBV6-5; 7 bases fit TRBD1. The germline V gene encodes CDR1 MNHEY and CDR2 SVGAGI. CDR3 size: 15 residues. The V and J ends lost 5 bases and 0 bases, in that order; junction bases with no gene match: 4. Here the CDR3 reads CASSQGQASNQPQHF. The DNA for the CDR3 is TGTGCCAGCAGTCAAGGACAGGCTAGCAATCAGCCCCAGCATTTT.

In regard to this clone: This same CDR3 is encoded by further DNA sequences in the sample. V usage is TRBV6-5 and J usage is TRBJ1-6; D call uncertain. Germline CDR1 reads MNHEY; CDR2 reads SVGAGI. The V end lost 2 bases, the J end lost 4 bases, and 12 bases lay between the germline ends. The CDR3 contains 16 residues. The CDR3 sequence: CASSYGGGRYNSPLHF. CDR3 nucleotide sequence: TGTGCCAGCAGTTACGGCGGAGGAAGATATAATTCACCCCTCCACTTT.

This chain uses TRBV28 with TRBJ2-1, with 11 bases fitting TRBD2. The germline gives CDR1 MDHEN, CDR2 SYDVKM. V shed 3 bases, J shed 4 bases, and the junction held 5 bases outside the gene matches. This CDR3 comprises 16 residues. The CDR3 sequence: CASSFLGTSGYNEQFF. CDR3 coding DNA: TGTGCCAGCAGTTTTCTAGGGACTAGCGGATACAATGAGCAGTTCTTC.

The genes are TRBV14 and TRBJ2-6; D is undetermined. V dropped 0 bases and J dropped 2 bases, with 8 bases sitting between them. The CDR3 has 16 residues. Per germline, CDR1 SGHDN and CDR2 FVKESK. This CDR3 reads CASSQEIQTGANVLTF. CDR3 coding DNA: TGTGCCAGCAGCCAAGAGATTCAGACTGGGGCCAACGTCCTGACTTTC.

The chain recombines TRBV7-9 with TRBJ1-5, with D perhaps matching TRBD1 (5 bases). Germline CDR1 is SEHNR and CDR2 is FQNEAQ (reference sequence). With 1 base removed from V and 4 bases from J, the gap between germline ends came to 11 bases. The CDR3 extends over 15 amino acids. The CDR3 coding sequence is TGTGCCAGCAGCTTAGTAGCAGGGCGTAATCAGCCCCAGCATTTT. Translation gives CASSLVAGRNQPQHF.

The chain has TRBV9 and TRBJ1-6, with D maybe TRBD1 (6 bases). From germline, CDR1 is SGDLS and CDR2 YYNGEE. The length of the CDR3 is 13 residues. Trimming shortened V by 3 bases and J by 5 bases, and 6 bases separated the two germline ends. CDR3 coding DNA: TGTGCCAGCAGCGGGACAGATAATTCACCCCTCCACTTT. Amino acid sequence: CASSGTDNSPLHF.

The chain combines TRBV10-3 with TRBJ2-1, with a possible D match to TRBD1 (6 bases). V gave up 10 bases and J gave up 13 bases, with 20 bases separating them. This CDR3 is built from 12 residues. Germline V lookup: CDR1 ENHRY, CDR2 SYGVKD. The chain's CDR3 is CATRYSAGDQFF. The CDR3 DNA reads TGTGCCACGAGGTATTCCGCAGGGGACCAGTTCTTC.

Here the CDR3 DNA reads TGTGCCTCCTCGGACACCCGAAACACCATATATTTT. Translating it yields CASSDTRNTIYF. The chain employs TRBV6-1 and TRBJ1-3, with a possible D match to TRBD1 (5 bases). With 11 bases removed from V and 5 bases from J, the gap between germline ends came to 13 bases. The germline V gene encodes CDR1 MNHNS and CDR2 SASEGT. The CDR3 is 12 amino acids.